The 29 T cell receptor beta chains reported below all come from one sample, sequenced in a study of T-cell reconstitution after alpha-beta-depleted transplantation in children (dated by TCRdb to the mid-2010s). The method behind the library was PCR. The run used an Illumina HiSeq 2500. TCR library preparation used molecular barcoding, with unique molecular identifiers applied to normalize quantification of the TCRbeta repertoire. Using fastp at Q25 and MiXCR, TCRdb reprocessed the public reads and kept productive beta chains. Every distinct CDR3 protein forms one entry, paired with its most common genes and DNA. The sample contains 100,000 to 120,000 distinct CDR3 sequences, about 9.4% of them found a single time. Around 8.5% of the sample goes to the ten largest clones. The material sequenced was PBMCs from the stem cell graft donor, taken from the stem cell graft. The receptors here all came from a human donor who donated a stem cell graft to a child with acute lymphoblastic leukemia.

This clonotype has ten or more counts. The chain recombines TRBV7-2 with TRBJ2-3; 10 bases fit TRBD2. V shed 5 bases, J shed 3 bases, and the junction held 8 bases outside the gene matches. The CDR3 is 16 residues long. Germline V gives CDR1 SGHTA, CDR2 FQGNSA. In DNA, the CDR3 is TGTGCCAGCAGCGCCAGCGGGAGGGCCAGGACAGATACGCAGTATTTT. This sequence encodes CASSASGRARTDTQYF.

This clonotype was counted at least ten times. The chain has TRBV11-2 and TRBJ1-6; D gene unclear. The V end lost 1 base, the J end lost 8 bases, and 15 bases lay between the germline ends. The germline CDR1 and CDR2 sequences are SGHAT and FQNNGV. CDR3 length: 16 residues. CDR3 sequence (DNA): TGTGCCAGCAGCTTAGTTTTTGGGAATTTGCATTCACCCCTCCACTTT. Its translation is CASSLVFGNLHSPLHF.

CDR3 DNA: TGCAGTGCTCCAGCGGACCCACCGACGAACGAGCAGTACTTC. Translation gives CSAPADPPTNEQYF. The rearrangement joins TRBV20-1 to TRBJ2-7; TRBD2 might be the D (5 bases). The CDR3 has 14 amino acids. The V and J ends lost 5 bases and 5 bases respectively, with 19 bases between them. Germline V CDR1 and CDR2: DFQATT, SNEGSKA (reference sequence).

This clonotype was seen ten or more times. This rearrangement joins TRBV30 to TRBJ2-2, with TRBD1 identical over 8 bases. Germline V gene data show CDR1 as GTSNPN and CDR2 as SVGIG (reference sequence). V dropped 4 bases and J dropped 4; count of bases not matched to a gene: 5. CDR3 length equals 14 residues. The CDR3 nucleotides are TGTGCCTGGAAAAGGGACAGGACCACCGGGGAGCTGTTTTTT. Protein: CAWKRDRTTGELFF.

The sample holds many counts of this clonotype. V and J are TRBV9 and TRBJ2-1, with D perhaps given as TRBD1 or TRBD2 (5 bases each). Trimming removed 3 bases at V and 9 bases at J, with 13 bases between. Looked up from germline, CDR1 is SGDLS and CDR2 is YYNGEE. CDR3 length: 13 amino acids. CDR3 loop: CASSALRGVEQFF. CDR3 bases: TGTGCCAGCAGCGCCCTTCGAGGGGTTGAGCAGTTCTTC.

This clonotype was counted ten times or more. The rearrangement uses TRBV29-1 and TRBJ2-4, with 8 bases lining up with TRBD1. V lost 8 bases, J lost 5 bases, and 8 bases stayed unmatched. The CDR3 covers 13 residues. CDR1 SQVTM and CDR2 ANQGSEA come from the germline V gene. The CDR3 DNA reads TGCAGCATCCAACAGGGGGGAGAAAACATTCAGTACTTC. It codes for CSIQQGGENIQYF.

This clonotype was seen a handful of times. This sequence joins TRBV4-1 and TRBJ2-5, with 7 nucleotides matching TRBD1. V trimming: 4 bases; J trimming: 1 base; junction bases outside the gene matches: 6. The V gene's germline CDR1 is MGHRA and CDR2 YSYEKL. The CDR3 has 15 residues. The CDR3 region has the DNA TGCGCCAGCAGCCCTCAGGGACAGATCCAAGAGACCCAGTACTTC. Encoded protein: CASSPQGQIQETQYF.

This clonotype has a count of ten or more. V gene TRBV5-1 combines with J gene TRBJ1-5; unclear D gene. The CDR3 is 10 residues long. Germline V CDR1 and CDR2: SGHRS, YFSETQ. The V end was cut by 5 bases, the J end by 7 bases, with 4 bases between. The CDR3 DNA is TGCGCCAGCAGTCGACAGCCCCAGCATTTT. Translation gives CASSRQPQHF.

This clonotype has at least ten counts. CDR3 in amino acids: CASSQVPGPDTQYF. The DNA of the CDR3 is TGTGCCAGCAGCCAAGTCCCGGGGCCAGATACGCAGTATTTT. The chain has TRBV3-1 and TRBJ2-3; D assignment may be TRBD1 or TRBD2 (5 bases each). CDR3 length: 14 residues. The V and J ends lost 1 base and 4 bases respectively, with 9 bases between them. CDR1 LGHDT and CDR2 YNNKEL come from the germline V gene (reference sequence).

In its sample, this clonotype was seen many times. The genes are TRBV4-3 and TRBJ1-6, with TRBD1 matching over 9 bases. Germline CDR1 and CDR2: LGHNA and YSLEER. Trimming at V came to 0 bases and at J to 7 bases, leaving 7 bases not matched to a gene. This CDR3 comprises 17 residues. CDR3 protein: CASSQDTGGLLNSPLHF. The CDR3 DNA sequence: TGCGCCAGCAGCCAAGATACAGGGGGCTTGCTGAATTCACCCCTCCACTTT.

This clonotype was recorded at least ten times. The chain is built from TRBV7-8 and TRBJ2-7, with D unresolved. The CDR3 loop spans 16 amino acids. Per germline, CDR1 SGHVS and CDR2 FQNEAQ. Trimming removed 0 bases from V and 6 bases from J, with 18 bases in between. DNA for the CDR3: TGTGCCAGCAGCTTAGCCCCTAGTAGCTCTCACGGCGAGCAGTACTTC. This codes for CASSLAPSSSHGEQYF.

In this sample, this clonotype turned up many times. The chain recombines TRBV20-1 with TRBJ2-1, with D possibly matching TRBD2 (5 bases). Trimming left V 4 bases short and J 6 bases short, with 16 bases between. Germline V gives CDR1 DFQATT, CDR2 SNEGSKA (reference sequence). The CDR3 totals 14 residues. For the CDR3, the DNA is TGCAGTGCTAACGGGGAAGGACTGTCCAATGAGCAGTTCTTC. This encodes CSANGEGLSNEQFF.

This clonotype was seen repeatedly, ten times or more. This sequence joins TRBV29-1 and TRBJ1-6; possibly TRBD1 for D (5 bases). Germline V gives CDR1 SQVTM, CDR2 ANQGSEA. The CDR3 has 13 amino acids. The V end was cut by 4 bases, the J end by 6 bases, with 10 bases between. This CDR3 is CSVGVDSNSPLHF. The DNA for the CDR3 is TGCAGCGTTGGAGTCGACAGTAATTCACCCCTCCACTTT. Drawing the rest from reference TRBV29-1 and TRBJ1-6, the complete variable domain is SAVISQKPSRDICQRGTSLTIQCQVDSQVTMMFWYRQQPGQSLTLIATANQGSEATYESGFVIDKFPISRPNLTFSTLTVSNMSPEDSSIYLCSVGVDSNSPLHFGNGTRLTVT.

The table lists this clonotype with many counts. The chain joins TRBV5-1 to TRBJ2-3, with 10 bases that match TRBD2. The length of the CDR3 is 17 residues. V trimming: 1 base; J trimming: 4 bases; junction bases outside the gene matches: 9. Germline CDR1 and CDR2: SGHRS and YFSETQ. The CDR3 bases are TGCGCCAGCAGCTTGTTATCTAGCGGGAGCAGCCCAGATACGCAGTATTTT. It is translated as CASSLLSSGSSPDTQYF.

This clonotype was counted at least ten times. This chain connects TRBV20-1 to TRBJ1-5; a weak D match, TRBD1 (6 bases). CDR3 length: 14 amino acids. Germline V CDR1 and CDR2: DFQATT, SNEGSKA (reference sequence). V was trimmed by 6 bases and J by 2 bases, leaving 14 bases between them. CDR3 in amino acids: CSARDTRGNQPQHF. The CDR3 DNA reads TGCAGTGCCAGGGACACCCGGGGCAATCAGCCCCAGCATTTT.

This clonotype was seen at least ten times. The chain is built from TRBV7-9 and TRBJ2-5, with D possibly matching TRBD1 (6 bases). CDR3 length equals 13 residues. Germline assignment: CDR1 SEHNR and CDR2 FQNEAQ (reference sequence). V lost 8 bases and J lost 3, with 13 bases in between. CDR3 bases: TGTGCCAGCTCGGCGGCAGGGGAAGAGACCCAGTACTTC. It yields the protein CASSAAGEETQYF.

This clonotype occurred many times. V and J are TRBV6-5 and TRBJ2-7; no firm D call. The CDR3 runs 12 residues. Trimming removed 11 bases from V and 7 bases from J, with 18 bases in between. The V gene's germline CDR1 is MNHEY and CDR2 SVGAGI. The CDR3, as DNA: TGTGCCGTTGAAGTGGCGGCCTCAGAGCAGTACTTC. This encodes CAVEVAASEQYF.

This clonotype was seen ten or more times. The rearrangement uses TRBV14 and TRBJ2-7, with D maybe TRBD1 (6 bases). Germline V gives CDR1 SGHDN, CDR2 FVKESK. The V gene lost 4 bases and the J gene lost 1 base, with 11 bases spanning the gap. This CDR3 is 14 amino acids long. The CDR3 DNA is TGTGCCAGCAGCCCCAGGGGACCGTCCTACGAGCAGTACTTC. This codes for CASSPRGPSYEQYF.

This clonotype was detected ten times or more. This chain connects TRBV5-4 to TRBJ2-1; 11 bases align to TRBD2. Germline lookup yields CDR1 SGHNT and CDR2 YYREEE (reference sequence). The CDR3 consists of 19 residues. The trim removed 3 bases at V and 0 bases at J, leaving 11 bases unmatched. In DNA, the CDR3 is TGTGCCAGCAGCTCCCCTAGACTAGCGGGGTTCCACTCCTACAATGAGCAGTTCTTC. This sequence encodes CASSSPRLAGFHSYNEQFF.

This clonotype was recorded a few times. V usage is TRBV12-5 and J usage is TRBJ2-3; the match to TRBD1 covers 9 bases. Germline trimming cut 1 base from V and 4 bases from J; bases unmatched to any gene: 21. Germline assignment: CDR1 LGHNT and CDR2 FRNRAP. The CDR3 has 21 amino acids. In DNA form, the CDR3 reads TGTGCTAGTGGTTTGGCGACTCCGGGACAGGGCCTTACAGCCCGCCCAGATACGCAGTATTTT. Translation: CASGLATPGQGLTARPDTQYF.

This clonotype turned up a few times. J is TRBJ1-4 and V is TRBV12-3 or TRBV12-4; D gene ambiguous. Trimming took 6 bases from V and 4 from J, leaving 12 bases between them. This CDR3 is 14 amino acids long. The CDR3 sequence: CASSLTQINEKLFF. CDR3 nucleotides: TGTGCCAGCAGCCTTACCCAAATTAATGAAAAACTGTTTTTT.

At least ten counts were recorded for this clonotype. The rearrangement links TRBV12-3 or TRBV12-4 to TRBJ1-2; maybe TRBD1 (5 bases). The CDR3 length is 13 residues. Trimming shortened V by 3 bases and J by 6 bases, and 11 bases separated the two germline ends. The chain's CDR3 is CASSFEGLHGYTF. The CDR3 DNA reads as TGTGCCAGCAGTTTTGAGGGGTTGCATGGCTACACCTTC.

In this sample, this clonotype turned up many times. The V call is TRBV27, the J call TRBJ1-5; no clear D. The CDR3 spans 13 residues. V was cut by 6 bases and J by 10 bases, with 16 bases left in between. Germline CDR1 is MNHEY and CDR2 is SMNVEV (reference sequence). In DNA form, the CDR3 reads TGTGCCAGCAGATCCATGGCCTACGAACCCCAGCATTTT. Its protein is CASRSMAYEPQHF.

This clonotype was counted ten times or more. The chain joins TRBV5-1 to TRBJ1-5, with D possibly TRBD1 on 5 matching bases. The V end lost 5 bases, the J end lost 4 bases, and 13 bases lay between the germline ends. This CDR3 is 14 amino acids long. Germline V gene sequence: CDR1 SGHRS, CDR2 YFSETQ. CDR3 in DNA: TGCGCCAGCAGTCGGGACGGGAAAAATCAGCCCCAGCATTTT. It translates to CASSRDGKNQPQHF.

This clonotype was detected ten times or more. The J gene is TRBJ1-1, the V gene TRBV10-3, with 9 bases identical to TRBD1. Germline-derived CDR1 and CDR2 are ENHRY and SYGVKD. Trimming took 8 bases from V and 0 from J; bases not matched to a gene: 7. This CDR3 has 15 amino acids. Here the CDR3 DNA reads TGTGCCATCGGGACACAGGGGGCCTTGAACACTGAAGCTTTCTTT. As protein: CAIGTQGALNTEAFF.

In its sample, this clonotype was seen many times. The J gene is TRBJ2-7, the V gene TRBV7-9; 10 nucleotides match TRBD1. Losses at the gene ends were 3 bases for V and 3 bases for J; bases not matched to a gene: 5. The CDR3 has 15 residues. CDR1 and CDR2 from the germline V gene are SEHNR and FQNEAQ (reference sequence). The DNA of the CDR3 is TGTGCCAGCAGCTTCGGGGACAGGGGATTCTACGAGCAGTACTTC. Its translation: CASSFGDRGFYEQYF.

By share, this clonotype counts as medium-sized. The chain couples TRBV5-1 to TRBJ1-1; D unresolved. The germline V and J ends were trimmed by 3 bases and 2 bases, with 8 bases remaining between them. CDR1 is SGHRS, CDR2 YFSETQ, per germline. CDR3 size: 13 residues. The CDR3, as DNA: TGCGCCAGCAGCTCCGGGAGTAACACTGAAGCTTTCTTT. Its translation: CASSSGSNTEAFF.

This clonotype has at least ten counts. The rearrangement joins TRBV12-3 or TRBV12-4 to TRBJ2-7; D might be TRBD1 (5 bases). The CDR3 has 14 amino acids. Trimming took off 6 bases at V and 0 bases at J, with 12 bases between the two ends. CDR3 sequence (DNA): TGTGCCAGCAGCCCTCGGCAGGGCTCCTACGAGCAGTACTTC. Translation: CASSPRQGSYEQYF.

This clonotype was picked up many times. This rearrangement joins TRBV5-5 to TRBJ1-4; unclear D gene. V was clipped by 1 base and J by 3 bases, with 10 bases between them. The CDR3 loop spans 15 amino acids. CDR1 is SGHKS, CDR2 YYEKEE, per germline (reference sequence). In DNA form, the CDR3 reads TGTGCCAGCAGCTTGTTAAATGGAGCTAATGAAAAACTGTTTTTT. This codes for CASSLLNGANEKLFF.